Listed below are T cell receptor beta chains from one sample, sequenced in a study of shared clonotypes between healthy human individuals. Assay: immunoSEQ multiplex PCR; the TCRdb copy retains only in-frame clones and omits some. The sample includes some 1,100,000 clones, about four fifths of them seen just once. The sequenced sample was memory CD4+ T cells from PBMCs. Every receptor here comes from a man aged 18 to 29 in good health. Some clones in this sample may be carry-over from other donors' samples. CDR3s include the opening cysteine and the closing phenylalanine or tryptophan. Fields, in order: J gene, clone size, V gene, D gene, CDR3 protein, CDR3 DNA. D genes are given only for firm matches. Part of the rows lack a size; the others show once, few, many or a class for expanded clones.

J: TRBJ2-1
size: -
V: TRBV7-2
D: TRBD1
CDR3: CASSLNRGRFGEQFF
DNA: TGTGCCAGCAGCTTGAACAGGGGGAGATTCGGTGAGCAGTTCTTC

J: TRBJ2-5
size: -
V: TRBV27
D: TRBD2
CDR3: CASSLFGLPGVGGGGETQYF
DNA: TGTGCCAGCAGTTTATTCGGTCTCCCGGGGGTTGGCGGGGGAGGGGAGACCCAGTACTTC

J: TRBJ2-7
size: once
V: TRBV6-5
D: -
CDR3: CASSYSKGTSYEQYF
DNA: TGTGCCAGCAGTTACTCGAAGGGCACCTCCTACGAGCAGTACTTC

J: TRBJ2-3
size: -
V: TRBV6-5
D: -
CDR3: CASSYRSGATQYF
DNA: TGTGCCAGCAGTTACCGGAGTGGCGCTACGCAGTATTTT

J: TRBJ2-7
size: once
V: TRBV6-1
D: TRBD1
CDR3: CASSEWTGGAGEQYF
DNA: TGTGCCAGCAGTGAATGGACAGGGGGCGCGGGGGAGCAGTACTTC

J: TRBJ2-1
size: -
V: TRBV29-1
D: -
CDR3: CSGRLAGQGEQFF
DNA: TGCAGCGGGCGGCTAGCGGGACAGGGTGAGCAGTTCTTC

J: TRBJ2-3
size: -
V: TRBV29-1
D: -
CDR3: CSAEGDRTDTQYF
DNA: TGCAGCGCAGAAGGGGACCGCACAGATACGCAGTATTTT

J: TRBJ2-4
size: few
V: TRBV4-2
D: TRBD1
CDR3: CASSPKGGENIQYF
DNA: TGTGCCAGCAGCCCGAAAGGGGGCGAGAACATTCAGTACTTC

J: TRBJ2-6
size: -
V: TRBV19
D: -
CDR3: CASRPRGGNSGANVLTF
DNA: TGTGCCAGTAGACCCAGGGGCGGGAACTCTGGGGCCAATGTCCTGACTTTC

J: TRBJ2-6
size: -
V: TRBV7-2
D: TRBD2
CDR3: CASSLALAGASGANVLTF
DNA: TGTGCCAGCAGCTTAGCTTTAGCGGGTGCCTCTGGGGCCAACGTCCTGACTTTC

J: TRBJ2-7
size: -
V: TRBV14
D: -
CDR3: CASSQEWAAEQYF
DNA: TGTGCCAGCAGCCAAGAATGGGCGGCCGAGCAGTACTTC

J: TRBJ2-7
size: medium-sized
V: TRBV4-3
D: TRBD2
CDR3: CASSQEGGSRYGQHF
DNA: TGCGCCAGCAGCCAAGAAGGCGGGAGTAGATACGGTCAGCACTTC

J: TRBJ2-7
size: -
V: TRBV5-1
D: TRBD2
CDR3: CASSPGLAGPYEQYF
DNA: TGCGCCAGCAGCCCGGGACTAGCGGGCCCTTACGAGCAGTACTTC

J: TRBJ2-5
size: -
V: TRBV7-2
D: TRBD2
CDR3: CASSRGGSQETQYF
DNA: TGTGCCAGCAGCCGCGGCGGGAGCCAAGAGACCCAGTACTTC

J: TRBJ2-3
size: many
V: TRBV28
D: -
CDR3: CASNNQVTDTQYF
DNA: TGTGCCAGCAATAATCAGGTCACAGATACGCAGTATTTT

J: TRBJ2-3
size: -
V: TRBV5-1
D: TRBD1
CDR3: CASKGQGASDTQYF
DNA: TGCGCCAGCAAGGGACAGGGGGCTTCAGATACGCAGTATTTT

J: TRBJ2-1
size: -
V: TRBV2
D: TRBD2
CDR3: CASRAGTSASSYNEQFF
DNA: TGTGCCAGCAGGGCCGGGACTAGCGCCAGCTCCTACAATGAGCAGTTCTTC

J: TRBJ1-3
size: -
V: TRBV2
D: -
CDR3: CASSVEGPSSGNTIYF
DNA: TGTGCCAGCAGTGTAGAGGGGCCGAGCTCTGGAAACACCATATATTTT

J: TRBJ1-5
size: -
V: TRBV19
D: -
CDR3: CASSAVPYRDNQPQHF
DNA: TGTGCCAGTAGTGCCGTGCCTTATAGGGACAATCAGCCCCAGCATTTT

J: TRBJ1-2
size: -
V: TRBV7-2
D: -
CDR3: CASSPINTGGYTF
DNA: TGTGCCAGCAGCCCCATCAATACGGGAGGCTACACCTTC

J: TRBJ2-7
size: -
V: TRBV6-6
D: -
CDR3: CASSQQGNEQYF
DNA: TGTGCCAGCAGTCAACAGGGAAACGAGCAGTACTTC

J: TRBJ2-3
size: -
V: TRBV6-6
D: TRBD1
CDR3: CASKLTGATDTQYF
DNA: TGTGCCAGCAAACTTACAGGGGCGACAGATACGCAGTATTTT

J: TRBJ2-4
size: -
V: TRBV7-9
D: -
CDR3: CASSLSRGPSDIQYF
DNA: TGTGCCAGCAGCTTATCTCGGGGCCCGAGTGACATTCAGTACTTC

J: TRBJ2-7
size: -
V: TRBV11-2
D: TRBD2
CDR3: CASSPGLAGGTYEQYF
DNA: TGTGCCAGCAGCCCGGGACTAGCGGGGGGGACCTACGAGCAGTACTTC

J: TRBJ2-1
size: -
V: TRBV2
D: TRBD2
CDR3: CATRAGLDGNEQFF
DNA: TGTGCCACCCGTGCGGGACTAGACGGCAATGAGCAGTTCTTC

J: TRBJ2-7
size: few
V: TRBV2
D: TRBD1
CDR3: CASSAGRGSSYEQYF
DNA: TGTGCCAGCAGTGCGGGCAGGGGGAGCTCCTACGAGCAGTACTTC

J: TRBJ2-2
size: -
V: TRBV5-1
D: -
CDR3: CASSLDPVNTGELFF
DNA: TGCGCCAGCAGCTTGGATCCAGTCAACACCGGGGAGCTGTTTTTT

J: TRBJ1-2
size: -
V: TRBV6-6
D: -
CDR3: CASFSLGANYGYTF
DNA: TGTGCCAGCTTTTCTTTAGGAGCAAACTATGGCTACACCTTC

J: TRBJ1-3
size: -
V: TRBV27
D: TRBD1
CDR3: CASSPNRQGIGNTIYF
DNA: TGTGCCAGCAGTCCGAATAGACAGGGAATTGGAAACACCATATATTTT

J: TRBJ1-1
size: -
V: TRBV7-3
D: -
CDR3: CASSPGTNTEAFF
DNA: TGTGCCAGCAGCCCCGGGACAAACACTGAAGCTTTCTTT

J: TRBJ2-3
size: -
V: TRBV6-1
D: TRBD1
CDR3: CASSSTGIDTDTQYF
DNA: TGTGCCAGCAGTTCGACAGGGATAGACACAGATACGCAGTATTTT

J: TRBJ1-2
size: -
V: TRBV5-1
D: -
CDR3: CASSENPGTINYGYTF
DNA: TGCGCCAGCAGCGAGAATCCCGGGACAATTAACTATGGCTACACCTTC

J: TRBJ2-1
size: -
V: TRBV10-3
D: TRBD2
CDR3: CAISTPRLALRGGSSYNEQFF
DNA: TGTGCCATTTCAACCCCCCGACTAGCGCTACGAGGAGGGAGCTCCTACAATGAGCAGTTCTTC

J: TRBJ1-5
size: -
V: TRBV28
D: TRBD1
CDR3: CASQGQGRKSNQPQHF
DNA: TGTGCCAGCCAGGGACAGGGAAGGAAAAGCAATCAGCCCCAGCATTTT

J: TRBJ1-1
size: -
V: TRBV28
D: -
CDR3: CASNTWGRRGMNTEAFF
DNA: TGTGCCAGCAACACCTGGGGCCGGCGGGGGATGAACACTGAAGCTTTCTTT

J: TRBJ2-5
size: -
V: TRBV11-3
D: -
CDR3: CASSLGSKTETQYF
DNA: TGTGCCAGCAGCTTGGGCAGCAAGACAGAGACCCAGTACTTC

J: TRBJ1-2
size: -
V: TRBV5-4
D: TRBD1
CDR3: CASSLPTGLNYGYTF
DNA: TGTGCCAGCAGCCTCCCGACAGGGCTAAACTATGGCTACACCTTC

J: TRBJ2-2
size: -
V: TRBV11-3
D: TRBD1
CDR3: CASGLSGGTGELFF
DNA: TGTGCCAGCGGCTTATCAGGGGGCACCGGGGAGCTGTTTTTT

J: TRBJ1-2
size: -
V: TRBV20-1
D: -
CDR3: CSDNYGYTF
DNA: TGCAGTGACAACTATGGCTACACCTTC

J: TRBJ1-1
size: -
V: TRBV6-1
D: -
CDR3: CASSVSGLMNTEAFF
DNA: TGTGCCAGCAGTGTTTCGGGACTGATGAACACTGAAGCTTTCTTT

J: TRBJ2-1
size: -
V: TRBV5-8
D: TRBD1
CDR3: CASGSDRAPSYNEQFF
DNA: TGTGCCAGCGGCAGTGACAGGGCCCCTTCCTACAATGAGCAGTTCTTC

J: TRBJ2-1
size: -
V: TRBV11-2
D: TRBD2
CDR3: CASSLVTSAGYNEQFF
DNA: TGTGCCAGCAGCTTAGTTACTAGCGCCGGGTACAATGAGCAGTTCTTC

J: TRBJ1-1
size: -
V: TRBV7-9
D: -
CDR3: CASSLSGGNTEAFF
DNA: TGTGCCAGCAGCTTAAGTGGGGGGAACACTGAAGCTTTCTTT

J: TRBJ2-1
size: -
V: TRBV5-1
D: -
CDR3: CASSLEGISYNEQFF
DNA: TGCGCCAGCAGCTTGGAAGGGATTTCCTACAATGAGCAGTTCTTC

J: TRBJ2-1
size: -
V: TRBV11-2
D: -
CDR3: CASSLLLTTSYNEQFF
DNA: TGTGCCAGCAGCCTCCTTCTAACGACATCCTACAATGAGCAGTTCTTC

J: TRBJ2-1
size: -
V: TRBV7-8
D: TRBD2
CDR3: CASSFQPPGLAGWWQFF
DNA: TGTGCCAGCAGCTTCCAGCCTCCCGGACTAGCGGGATGGTGGCAGTTCTTC

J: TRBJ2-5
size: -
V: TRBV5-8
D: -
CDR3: CASSLGPGETQYF
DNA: TGTGCCAGCAGCTTAGGGCCAGGGGAGACCCAGTACTTC

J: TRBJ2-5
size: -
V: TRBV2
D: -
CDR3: CASSTVGETQYF
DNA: TGTGCCAGCAGTACAGTAGGGGAGACCCAGTACTTC

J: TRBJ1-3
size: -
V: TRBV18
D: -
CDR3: CASSPLGRGVSGNTIYF
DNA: TGTGCCAGCTCACCACTCGGCCGGGGGGTCTCTGGAAACACCATATATTTT

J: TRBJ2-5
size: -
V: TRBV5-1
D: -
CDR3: CASSAQNTQETQYF
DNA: TGCGCCAGCTCCGCTCAGAACACACAAGAGACCCAGTACTTC

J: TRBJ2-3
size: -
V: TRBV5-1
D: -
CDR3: CASSLLTSTDTQYF
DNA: TGCGCCAGCAGCTTGCTGACAAGCACAGATACGCAGTATTTT

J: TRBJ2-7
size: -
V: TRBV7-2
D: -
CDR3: CASSRISSIPSYEQYF
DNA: TGTGCCAGCAGCCGTATATCCTCCATTCCTTCCTACGAGCAGTACTTC

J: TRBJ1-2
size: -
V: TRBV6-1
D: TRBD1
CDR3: CASSEVGTVYGYTF
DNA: TGTGCCAGCAGTGAAGTTGGGACAGTCTATGGCTACACCTTC

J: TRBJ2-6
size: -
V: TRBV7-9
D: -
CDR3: CASSLAAWASGANVLTF
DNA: TGTGCCAGCAGCTTAGCGGCTTGGGCGTCTGGGGCCAACGTCCTGACTTTC